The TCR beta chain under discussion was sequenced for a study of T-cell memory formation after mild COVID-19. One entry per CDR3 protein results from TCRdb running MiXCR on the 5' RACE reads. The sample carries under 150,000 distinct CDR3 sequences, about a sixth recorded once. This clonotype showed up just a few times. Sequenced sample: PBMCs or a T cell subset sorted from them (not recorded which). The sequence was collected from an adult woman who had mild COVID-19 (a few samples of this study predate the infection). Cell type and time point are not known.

In DNA, the CDR3 is TGCAGCGCTTCTAGCGTTGGGGAAAATGAGCAGTTCTTC. Its translation is CSASSVGENEQFF. This rearrangement joins TRBV29-1 to TRBJ2-1; a possible D gene is TRBD2 (6 bases). Trimming pared 7 bases from V and 7 bases from J, leaving 17 bases between. The germline V gene has CDR1 SQVTM and CDR2 ANQGSEA. The CDR3 loop spans 13 amino acids.